This T cell receptor beta chain came from a study of blood T cell repertoires in COVID-19. At the level of the study: From the United States, Italy and Spain came samples of acute and convalescent COVID-19. T cells, B-cell-depleted T cells, or PBMCs supplied cDNA or gDNA.

Original analysis: Reference gene primer amplification in the assay estimated nucleated cell counts. Sequencing was performed with immunoSEQ multiplex PCR; in TCRdb, only in-frame clones are kept and a portion is missing. The DNA was the basis for D and trimming; V, J and clone size are from that table. Here the sample spans 100,000 to 150,000 clones, around 90% being singletons. Germline V lookup: CDR1 LNHDA, CDR2 SQIVND (reference sequence). This CDR3 is built from 13 residues. Trimming pared 3 bases from V and 5 bases from J, leaving 10 bases between. Source material: peripheral blood. The chain has TRBV19 and TRBJ1-2, with D possibly being TRBD1 (6 bases). The receptor's source is a woman aged 45 to 65 with active or convalescent COVID-19. Here the CDR3 DNA reads TGTGCCAGTAGTATGGGGGGGGCATATGGCTACACCTTC. This sequence encodes CASSMGGAYGYTF.